This TCR beta chain is from a study of blood T cell repertoires in COVID-19. Study information: From the United States, Italy and Spain came samples of acute and convalescent COVID-19. The analysed material was cDNA or gDNA that came from T cells, B-cell-depleted T cells, or PBMCs.

Per the study methods: For nucleated cells, counts were estimated from reference gene primer amplification. Measured with immunoSEQ multiplex PCR; TCRdb has only the in-frame clones, and not every one. From that table come the V and J calls and clone size; the DNA was used to work out D and trimming. The sample has 65,000 to 70,000 clones, 60% to 85% seen once; the top ten hold approximately 17%. CDR1 and CDR2 (germline): SGHRS, YFSETQ. V shed 2 bases and J 4 bases; nucleotides not matched to a gene: 4. CDR3 length: 15 amino acids. The TCR comes from a man aged 60-69 years with acute or convalescent COVID-19. Sample: peripheral blood. V gene TRBV5-1 combines with J gene TRBJ2-3; 10 nucleotides match TRBD1. The CDR3 bases are TGCGCCAGCAGCTTCCAGACAGGGGGCGCAGATACGCAGTATTTT. Translated: CASSFQTGGADTQYF.